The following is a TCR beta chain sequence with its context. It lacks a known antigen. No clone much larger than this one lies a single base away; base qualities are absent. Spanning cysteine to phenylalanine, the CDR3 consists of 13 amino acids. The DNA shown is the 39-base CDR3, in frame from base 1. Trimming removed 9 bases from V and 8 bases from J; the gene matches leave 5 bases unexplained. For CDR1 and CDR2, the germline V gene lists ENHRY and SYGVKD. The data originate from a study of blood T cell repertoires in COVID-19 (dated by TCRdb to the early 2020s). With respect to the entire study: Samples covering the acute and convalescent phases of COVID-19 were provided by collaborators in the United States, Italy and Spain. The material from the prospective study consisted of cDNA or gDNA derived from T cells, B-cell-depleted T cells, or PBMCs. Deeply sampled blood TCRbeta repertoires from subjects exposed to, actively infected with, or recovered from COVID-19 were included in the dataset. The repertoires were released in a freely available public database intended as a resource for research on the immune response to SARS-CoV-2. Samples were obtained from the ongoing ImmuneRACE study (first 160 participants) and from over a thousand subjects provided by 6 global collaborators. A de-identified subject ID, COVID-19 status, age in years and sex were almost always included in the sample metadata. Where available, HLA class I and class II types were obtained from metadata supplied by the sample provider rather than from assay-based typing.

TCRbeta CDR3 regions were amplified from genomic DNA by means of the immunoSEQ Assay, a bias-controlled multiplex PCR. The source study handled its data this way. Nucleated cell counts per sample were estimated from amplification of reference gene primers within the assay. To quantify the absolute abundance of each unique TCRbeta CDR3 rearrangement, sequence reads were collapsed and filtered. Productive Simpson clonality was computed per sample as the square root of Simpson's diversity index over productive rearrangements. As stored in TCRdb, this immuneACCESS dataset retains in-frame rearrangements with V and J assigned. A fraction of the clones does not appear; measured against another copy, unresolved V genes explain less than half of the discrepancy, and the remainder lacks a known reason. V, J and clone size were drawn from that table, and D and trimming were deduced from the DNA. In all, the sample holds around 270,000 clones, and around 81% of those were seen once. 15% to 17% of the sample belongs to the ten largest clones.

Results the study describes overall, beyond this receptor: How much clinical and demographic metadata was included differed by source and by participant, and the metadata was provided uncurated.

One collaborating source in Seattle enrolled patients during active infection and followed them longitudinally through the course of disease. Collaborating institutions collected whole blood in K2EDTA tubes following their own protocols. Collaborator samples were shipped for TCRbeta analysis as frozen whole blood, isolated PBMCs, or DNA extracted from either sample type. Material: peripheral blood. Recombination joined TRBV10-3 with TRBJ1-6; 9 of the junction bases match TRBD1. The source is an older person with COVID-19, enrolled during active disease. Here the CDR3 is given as CAISRDRDSPLHF. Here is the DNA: TGTGCCATAAGCCGGGACAGGGATTCACCCCTCCACTTT.